Listed below are T cell receptor beta chains from one sample, sequenced in a study of HIV-infected patients and healthy controls. A single record per CDR3 protein comes from TCRdb applying MiXCR to the 5' RACE reads. The sample yields approximately 12,000 distinct CDR3 sequences, roughly 5% seen once. The sample comprised blood. All receptors come from an adult in good health. Each CDR3 is given with its conserved first and last residue. A D gene is named only where the DNA matches it firmly. Only part of the rows carry a size: once, few, many, or a class if the clone is expanded.

NA	TRBV7-9	TRBJ1-5	many	CASSLAAGGSQPQHF	TGTGCCAGCAGCTTAGCGGCCGGGGGCAGTCAGCCCCAGCATTTT
NA	TRBV6-5	TRBJ1-6	many	CASSPQGKSYNSPLHF	TGTGCCAGCAGCCCACAGGGAAAATCCTATAATTCACCCCTCCACTTT
NA	TRBV6-5	TRBJ1-5	many	CASRSRGDQPQHF	TGTGCCAGCAGGTCCAGGGGCGATCAGCCCCAGCATTTT
NA	TRBV7-2	TRBJ1-6	medium-sized	CASSAQAHSNSPLHF	TGTGCCAGCAGCGCACAGGCCCATAGCAATTCACCCCTCCACTTT
TRBD1	TRBV2	TRBJ2-7	many	CASSDIWGQGNEQYF	TGTGCCAGCAGTGATATTTGGGGACAGGGCAACGAGCAGTACTTC
NA	TRBV20-1	TRBJ2-7	many	CSARDHGKTTREQYF	TGCAGTGCTAGAGATCATGGGAAAACTACTCGGGAGCAGTACTTC
NA	TRBV19	TRBJ1-6	NA	CASQTAHNSPLHF	TGTGCCAGTCAGACAGCTCATAATTCACCCCTCCACTTT
NA	TRBV25-1	TRBJ1-2	medium-sized	CASRATVGGSSDYGYTF	TGTGCCAGCAGAGCGACAGTGGGAGGGTCCTCTGACTATGGCTACACCTTC
TRBD1	TRBV20-1	TRBJ2-7	few	CSASPGTESYEQYF	TGCAGTGCTTCCCCCGGGACAGAATCCTACGAGCAGTACTTC
TRBD1	TRBV6-6	TRBJ1-2	many	CASSQGQGDYGYTF	TGTGCCAGCAGTCAGGGACAGGGAGACTATGGCTACACCTTC
NA	TRBV3-1	TRBJ2-7	few	CASSHKIAASYEQYF	TGTGCCAGCAGCCACAAAATAGCGGCCTCCTACGAGCAGTACTTC
NA	TRBV7-9	TRBJ1-4	NA	CASSPRDTEKLFF	TGTGCCAGCAGCCCGCGGGACACGGAAAAACTGTTTTTT
NA	TRBV10-3	TRBJ2-3	NA	CAISVGGRDTQYF	TGTGCCATCAGTGTTGGGGGCCGAGATACGCAGTATTTT
NA	TRBV2	TRBJ1-5	few	CASSDSHSNQPQHF	TGTGCCAGCAGTGACAGCCATAGCAATCAGCCCCAGCATTTT
NA	TRBV6-4	TRBJ2-3	many	CASSDRGDTDTQYF	TGTGCCAGCAGTGACCGAGGGGACACAGATACGCAGTATTTT
NA	TRBV19	TRBJ1-5	many	CASSIWAGDQPQHF	TGTGCCAGTAGTATTTGGGCAGGGGATCAGCCCCAGCATTTT
NA	TRBV10-3	TRBJ2-1	medium-sized	CAISESSNEQFF	TGTGCCATCAGTGAGTCGAGCAATGAGCAGTTCTTC
NA	TRBV13	TRBJ2-5	medium-sized	CASSLAALEETQYF	TGTGCCAGCAGCTTAGCTGCGCTAGAAGAGACCCAGTACTTC
TRBD1	TRBV5-1	TRBJ1-1	medium-sized	CASSFDRDATEAFF	TGCGCCAGCAGCTTCGACAGGGATGCCACTGAAGCTTTCTTT
TRBD1	TRBV24-1	TRBJ2-3	medium-sized	CATSDWDRDTQYF	TGTGCCACCAGTGATTGGGACAGGGATACGCAGTATTTT
TRBD1	TRBV20-1	TRBJ1-4	medium-sized	CSAQDRGRSEKLFF	TGCAGTGCTCAAGACAGGGGTAGAAGTGAAAAACTGTTTTTT
NA	TRBV6-2/TRBV6-3	TRBJ1-5	medium-sized	CASSYLSSTGNQPQHF	TGTGCCAGCAGTTACCTGTCGAGCACCGGCAATCAGCCCCAGCATTTT
NA	TRBV7-2	TRBJ1-1	medium-sized	CASSFGQWLEAFF	TGTGCCAGCAGCTTCGGACAGTGGCTTGAAGCTTTCTTT
TRBD2	TRBV3-1	TRBJ2-1	NA	CASSQGLAGKRNEQFF	TGTGCCAGCAGCCAGGGGCTAGCGGGGAAGCGCAATGAGCAGTTCTTC
TRBD2	TRBV20-1	TRBJ2-7	many	CSAPGGGGYEQYF	TGCAGTGCCCCGGGAGGGGGGGGCTACGAGCAGTACTTC
TRBD1	TRBV15	TRBJ1-1	many	CATRGQVGSEAFF	TGTGCCACCCGGGGACAGGTGGGTTCTGAAGCTTTCTTT
TRBD2	TRBV4-1	TRBJ2-3	medium-sized	CASSQLRGGGDTQYF	TGCGCCAGCAGCCAATTGCGGGGGGGCGGAGATACGCAGTATTTT
TRBD1	TRBV7-6	TRBJ1-2	NA	CASSLETGVNGYTF	TGTGCCAGCAGCTTAGAGACAGGGGTTAATGGCTACACCTTC
NA	TRBV6-1	TRBJ2-1	few	CASSEPIGTSKGEQFF	TGTGCCAGCAGTGAACCAATAGGCACTAGCAAGGGTGAGCAGTTCTTC
NA	TRBV13	TRBJ2-3	many	CASSLWPGTDTQYF	TGTGCCAGCAGCTTATGGCCCGGCACAGATACGCAGTATTTT
NA	TRBV10-1	TRBJ1-1	many	CASMEGWNTEAFF	TGCGCCAGCATGGAGGGGTGGAACACTGAAGCTTTCTTT
NA	TRBV5-1	TRBJ1-1	many	CASSFRGGPVNTEAFF	TGCGCCAGCAGCTTTCGAGGGGGGCCAGTGAACACTGAAGCTTTCTTT
TRBD1	TRBV7-2	TRBJ2-7	medium-sized	CASSLAVWSGQGGHEQYF	TGTGCCAGCAGCCTCGCCGTTTGGTCGGGACAGGGTGGGCACGAGCAGTACTTC
TRBD2	TRBV6-1	TRBJ2-3	many	CASRGLAGGLQYF	TGTGCCAGCAGGGGTCTAGCGGGGGGACTACAGTATTTT
NA	TRBV5-1	TRBJ2-7	medium-sized	CASSLTEAYEQYF	TGCGCCAGCAGCTTGACAGAAGCCTACGAGCAGTACTTC
TRBD1	TRBV20-1	TRBJ1-2	medium-sized	CSASRGGQATNYGYTF	TGCAGTGCCTCGAGGGGGGGACAGGCGACTAACTATGGCTACACCTTC
TRBD1	TRBV11-2	TRBJ1-6	medium-sized	CASSPTGGYNSPLHF	TGTGCCAGCAGCCCTACAGGGGGCTATAATTCACCCCTCCACTTT
NA	TRBV4-1	TRBJ2-5	many	CASSQLSQETQYF	TGCGCCAGCAGCCAACTTTCCCAAGAGACCCAGTACTTC
NA	TRBV5-1	TRBJ2-3	many	CASSLFEGTDTQYF	TGCGCCAGCAGCTTGTTCGAAGGGACAGATACGCAGTATTTT
NA	TRBV10-3	TRBJ1-5	medium-sized	CAISETGNDQPQHF	TGTGCCATCAGTGAGACCGGGAACGATCAGCCCCAGCATTTT
TRBD2	TRBV20-1	TRBJ2-2	medium-sized	CSASYSGGAPTGELFF	TGCAGTGCTAGCTACAGCGGGGGGGCCCCCACCGGGGAGCTGTTTTTT
NA	TRBV12-3/TRBV12-4	TRBJ2-6	many	CASSLRGKGSGANVLTF	TGTGCCAGCAGCCTGAGGGGTAAAGGCTCTGGGGCCAACGTCCTGACTTTC
TRBD1	TRBV6-1	TRBJ1-2	medium-sized	CASSLRTGGNYGYTF	TGTGCCAGCAGTCTTCGGACAGGGGGCAACTATGGCTACACCTTC
TRBD1	TRBV27	TRBJ2-7	many	CASSLSRTGGYEQYF	TGTGCCAGCAGTTTATCGAGGACAGGGGGCTACGAGCAGTACTTC
TRBD1	TRBV5-4	TRBJ2-2	many	CASSSRGDRGHTGELFF	TGTGCCAGCAGCTCCCGTGGGGACAGGGGGCACACCGGGGAGCTGTTTTTT
NA	TRBV12-3/TRBV12-4	TRBJ1-2	few	CASSQGEFHGYTF	TGTGCCAGCAGTCAAGGAGAGTTCCATGGCTACACCTTC
TRBD2	TRBV10-3	TRBJ2-7	NA	CAISESTSGGGENYEQYF	TGTGCCATCAGTGAGTCGACGTCGGGTGGGGGGGAGAACTACGAGCAGTACTTC
NA	TRBV3-1	TRBJ2-3	NA	CASSQDKWDRRDTQYF	TGTGCCAGCAGCCAAGATAAGTGGGACCGCCGGGATACGCAGTATTTT
NA	TRBV25-1	TRBJ2-7	large	CASRGVSPEQYF	TGTGCCAGCAGGGGGGTTTCCCCCGAGCAGTACTTC
NA	TRBV4-1	TRBJ2-1	few	CASSQDGGIDEQFF	TGCGCCAGCAGCCAAGATGGGGGGATCGATGAGCAGTTCTTC
NA	TRBV29-1	TRBJ2-3	NA	CSVGRAGLGSTDTQYF	TGCAGCGTTGGAAGGGCGGGACTGGGTAGCACAGATACGCAGTATTTT
TRBD1	TRBV7-8	TRBJ1-4	many	CASSRLPTGTENEKLFF	TGTGCCAGCAGCCGACTCCCCACCGGGACAGAAAATGAAAAACTGTTTTTT